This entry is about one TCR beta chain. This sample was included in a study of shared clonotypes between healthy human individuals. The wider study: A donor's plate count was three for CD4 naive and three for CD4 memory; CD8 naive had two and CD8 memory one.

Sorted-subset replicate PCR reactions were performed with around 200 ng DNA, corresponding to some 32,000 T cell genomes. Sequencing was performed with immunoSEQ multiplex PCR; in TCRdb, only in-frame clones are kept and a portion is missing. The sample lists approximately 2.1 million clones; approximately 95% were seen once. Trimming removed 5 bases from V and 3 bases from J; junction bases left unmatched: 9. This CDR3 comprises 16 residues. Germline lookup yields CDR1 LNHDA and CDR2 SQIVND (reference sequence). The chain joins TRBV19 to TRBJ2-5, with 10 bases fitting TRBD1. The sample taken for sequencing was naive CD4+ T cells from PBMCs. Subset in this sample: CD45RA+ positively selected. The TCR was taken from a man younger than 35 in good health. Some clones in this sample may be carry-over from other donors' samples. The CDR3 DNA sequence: TGTGCCAGTAGTTTCCCGGGACAGGGGATGGAAGAGACCCAGTACTTC. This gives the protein CASSFPGQGMEETQYF.